One sample yielded the 30 T cell receptor beta chains listed below, sequenced in a study of cytomegalovirus exposure and HLA in healthy donors. In the PCR, 60 Vbeta and 13 Jbeta primers were used. Using immunoSEQ multiplex PCR, the repertoire was profiled, and TCRdb retains in-frame clones only, with some absent. This sample has roughly 84,000 clones; over 70% occur once, and the top ten carry 5.5%. The sample comprised PBMCs. These receptors were taken from a male donor in good health and CMV-seropositive.

This clone was detected only once. The chain combines TRBV28 with TRBJ2-7; D remains ambiguous. V was trimmed by 2 bases and J by 2 bases, leaving 16 bases between them. The CDR3 runs to 16 residues. Germline CDR1 MDHEN, CDR2 SYDVKM. In nucleotides, the CDR3 is TGTGCCAGCAGTTTACGTTCGTTTGGCAACCCCTACGAGCAGTACTTC. Translated: CASSLRSFGNPYEQYF.

The chain couples TRBV10-2 to TRBJ2-2, with TRBD2 matching 11 bases. With V trimmed by 6 bases and J by 3 bases, 0 bases remained unmatched. The CDR3 totals 14 residues. The germline gives CDR1 WSHSY, CDR2 SAAADI. The CDR3 DNA follows: TGCGCCAGCAGACTAGCGGGGGACACCGGGGAGCTGTTTTTT. It encodes CASRLAGDTGELFF.

The chain is built from TRBV25-1 and TRBJ1-2; TRBD1 matches 10 bases. Trimming at V came to 3 bases and at J to 4 bases, leaving 5 bases not matched to a gene. The CDR3 runs to 15 residues. Germline loops: CDR1 MGHDK, CDR2 SYGVNS. Written as DNA, the CDR3 is TGTGCCAGCAGTGATTCCCGGGACAGGGGCTATGGCTACACCTTC. Encoded protein: CASSDSRDRGYGYTF.

The chain combines TRBV19 with TRBJ1-3, with TRBD1 matching 7 bases. There are 18 residues in the CDR3. V dropped 4 bases and J dropped 1; count of bases not matched to a gene: 13. CDR1 and CDR2 (germline): LNHDA, SQIVND (reference sequence). The chain's CDR3 is CASSTNRDSHGSGNTIYF. Written as DNA, the CDR3 is TGTGCCAGTAGTACCAACCGGGACAGCCATGGGTCTGGAAACACCATATATTTT.

V and J are TRBV7-9 and TRBJ2-7, with a weak D call TRBD1 (6 bases). This CDR3 has 14 residues. Germline values: CDR1 SEHNR, CDR2 FQNEAQ (reference sequence). With 4 bases removed from V and 0 bases from J, the gap between germline ends came to 10 bases. The DNA for the CDR3 is TGTGCCAGCAGCTCATCAGGGGCCTCCTACGAGCAGTACTTC. It translates to CASSSSGASYEQYF.

V gene TRBV6-5 combines with J gene TRBJ2-7, with TRBD1 as a possible D gene (6 bases). This CDR3 has 14 amino acids. Germline CDR1 MNHEY, CDR2 SVGAGI. Trimming removed 2 bases at V and 0 bases at J, with 8 bases between. The CDR3 sequence: CASSYTTGSYEQYF. CDR3 nucleotides: TGTGCCAGCAGTTACACGACAGGCTCCTACGAGCAGTACTTC.

The J gene is TRBJ2-3, the V gene TRBV7-9, with 8 bases identical to TRBD2. Trimming at V came to 3 bases and at J to 4 bases, leaving 3 bases not matched to a gene. The CDR3 is 14 residues long. Germline assignment: CDR1 SEHNR and CDR2 FQNEAQ (reference sequence). The CDR3 sequence: CASSFQAGADTQYF. The DNA of the CDR3 is TGTGCCAGCAGCTTTCAAGCGGGAGCAGATACGCAGTATTTT.

In this sample, this clone turned up a few times. The V and J genes are TRBV4-2 and TRBJ2-7, with D unresolved. CDR3 length: 14 residues. Germline loops: CDR1 LGHNA, CDR2 YNFKEQ. Trimming stripped 1 base from V and 3 bases from J, with 10 bases between. CDR3 nucleotide sequence: TGTGCCAGCAGCCAAGGGATGGGCGACTACGAGCAGTACTTC. It encodes CASSQGMGDYEQYF.

V and J are TRBV18 and TRBJ2-3; D ambiguous. This CDR3 is built from 17 residues. Per the germline V gene, CDR1 is KGHSH and CDR2 is LQKENI. V lost 2 bases and J 0 bases, leaving 15 bases between the germline ends. CDR3 residues: CASSPFRDTSSTDTQYF. DNA of the CDR3: TGTGCCAGCTCACCATTCCGTGACACAAGTAGCACAGATACGCAGTATTTT.

The V and J genes are TRBV19 and TRBJ2-7, with 8 bases aligning to TRBD2. The V and J ends lost 8 bases and 7 bases, in that order; junction bases with no gene match: 16. Germline CDR1 is LNHDA and CDR2 is SQIVND (reference sequence). The CDR3 extends over 15 amino acids. The CDR3 loop reads CASGELAAGVREQYF. CDR3 coding DNA: TGTGCCAGTGGGGAACTAGCGGCGGGAGTGCGGGAGCAGTACTTC.

V usage is TRBV11-2 and J usage is TRBJ2-6; the match to TRBD1 covers 7 bases. CDR3 size: 16 residues. After removal of 4 bases from V and 1 base from J, the junction contained 4 bases not matched to a gene. Germline V CDR1 and CDR2: SGHAT, FQNNGV. The CDR3 is CASSSPGGSGANVLTF. CDR3 bases: TGTGCCAGCAGCTCTCCAGGGGGTTCTGGGGCCAACGTCCTGACTTTC.

The chain combines TRBV28 with TRBJ1-2, with D maybe TRBD1 (6 bases). The CDR3 is made up of 13 amino acids. Deletions cut 5 bases from V and 4 bases from J, with 11 bases between. CDR1 and CDR2 from the germline V gene are MDHEN and SYDVKM. CDR3 amino acids: CASSPQGTYGYTF. CDR3 nucleotides: TGTGCCAGCAGTCCGCAGGGGACCTATGGCTACACCTTC.

The chain recombines TRBV2 with TRBJ2-7, with TRBD1 matching 7 bases. The germline V gene encodes CDR1 SNHLY and CDR2 FYNNEI. The CDR3 is 12 amino acids. The V gene end was trimmed by 3 bases and the J gene end by 5 bases; junction bases not matched to a gene: 1. The CDR3 loop reads CASSDRGNEQYF. The CDR3 coding sequence is TGTGCCAGCAGTGACAGGGGGAACGAGCAGTACTTC.

The chain couples TRBV5-1 to TRBJ2-7; 9 positions match TRBD2. The junction had 7 bases not matched to a gene; V was cut back by 0 bases and J by 0 bases. The CDR3 is 17 residues long. In germline, CDR1 is SGHRS, CDR2 YFSETQ. The CDR3 DNA follows: TGCGCCAGCAGCTTGGCAGTAGTTAGCGGGAGCTCCTACGAGCAGTACTTC. Translation gives CASSLAVVSGSSYEQYF.

The chain combines TRBV28 with TRBJ2-7; possibly TRBD2 for D (6 bases). Trimming took off 4 bases at V and 3 bases at J, with 10 bases between the two ends. The V gene's germline CDR1 is MDHEN and CDR2 SYDVKM. The CDR3 is 13 residues long. In DNA, the CDR3 is TGTGCCAGCAGTTCGGGACTCTTCTACGAGCAGTACTTC. It specifies CASSSGLFYEQYF. Variable domain in full (rest from reference TRBV28 and TRBJ2-7): DVKVTQSSRYLVKRTGEKVFLECVQDMDHENMFWYRQDPGLGLRLIYFSYDVKMKEKGDIPEGYSVSREKKERFSLILESASTNQTSMYLCASSSGLFYEQYFGPGTRLTVT.

This clone is a singleton in its sample. The junction shows a germline mismatch at one end, possibly a read error. The chain employs TRBV7-9 and TRBJ2-7; D gene unclear. The CDR3 is 12 residues long. Per germline, CDR1 SEHNR and CDR2 FQNEAQ (reference sequence). The CDR3 spells CSSSTGSYEQYF. The CDR3, as DNA: TGTTCCAGCAGCACCGGGTCCTACGAGCAGTACTTC.

This clone has just one count. The junction and the germline gene differ at one end; a read error may be behind it. This chain connects TRBV7-9 to TRBJ2-3; 8 bases are a match to TRBD2. CDR1 is SEHNR, CDR2 FQNEAQ, per germline (reference sequence). CDR3 length: 15 residues. The CDR3 here is CASNLAGPSTDTQYF. The DNA of the CDR3 is TGTGCCAGCAACTTAGCGGGGCCCAGCACAGATACGCAGTATTTT.

The V call is TRBV14, the J call TRBJ2-5, with a possible D match to TRBD2 (7 bases). The V end was cut by 1 base, the J end by 5 bases, with 11 bases between. CDR1 and CDR2 from the germline V gene are SGHDN and FVKESK. The CDR3 sequence is 14 residues long. The CDR3 nucleotides are TGTGCCAGCAGCCAAGGGCGGGGGCCGGAGACCCAGTACTTC. It is translated as CASSQGRGPETQYF. Using reference TRBV14 and TRBJ2-5 for the parts outside the CDR3, the full variable domain is EAGVTQFPSHSVIEKGQTVTLRCDPISGHDNLYWYRRVMGKEIKFLLHFVKESKQDESGMPNNRFLAERTGGTYSTLKVQPAELEDSGVYFCASSQGRGPETQYFGPGTRLLVL.

The J gene is TRBJ1-1, the V gene TRBV5-1; no definite D call. This CDR3 comprises 13 residues. The germline V gene has CDR1 SGHRS and CDR2 YFSETQ. Trimming removed 2 bases at V and 0 bases at J, with 5 bases between. CDR3 coding DNA: TGCGCCAGCAGCTTCGACATGAACACTGAAGCTTTCTTT. It encodes CASSFDMNTEAFF.

The J gene is TRBJ1-3, the V gene TRBV5-1; D gene unclear. The germline V and J ends were trimmed by 2 bases and 8 bases, with 11 bases remaining between them. Germline lookup yields CDR1 SGHRS and CDR2 YFSETQ. The CDR3 contains 13 residues. CDR3 amino acids: CASSLGGWDTIYF. CDR3 sequence (DNA): TGCGCCAGCAGCTTAGGAGGTTGGGACACCATATATTTT.

The chain recombines TRBV6-5 with TRBJ2-7; D is possibly TRBD2 (6 bases). Germline V gives CDR1 MNHEY, CDR2 SVGAGI. Trimming cost V 2 bases and J 3 bases, with 11 bases left between them. The CDR3 sequence is 14 residues long. CDR3: CASSYARGGYEQYF. CDR3 coding DNA: TGTGCCAGCAGTTACGCGCGGGGCGGCTACGAGCAGTACTTC.

V usage is TRBV20-1 and J usage is TRBJ2-1, with D possibly matching TRBD2 (6 bases). This CDR3 is built from 11 residues. Germline CDR1 and CDR2: DFQATT and SNEGSKA (reference sequence). Trimming pared 2 bases from V and 10 bases from J, leaving 9 bases between. Here the CDR3 reads CSARFREEQFF. The CDR3 DNA follows: TGCAGTGCTAGATTTCGGGAGGAGCAGTTCTTC.

This clone showed up just once. V gene TRBV7-8 combines with J gene TRBJ1-2; 8 nucleotides agree with TRBD1. V shed 5 bases, J shed 3 bases, and the junction held 8 bases outside the gene matches. Germline V gene lookup returns CDR1 SGHVS and CDR2 FQNEAQ. The CDR3 runs 15 residues. The CDR3 reads CASSPRDRSYYGYTF. The CDR3 region has the DNA TGTGCCAGCAGCCCCCGGGACAGGAGTTACTATGGCTACACCTTC.

The chain uses TRBV7-9 and TRBJ2-7, with 14 bases that match TRBD2. Germline CDR1 SEHNR, CDR2 FQNEAQ (reference sequence). The CDR3 is made up of 17 amino acids. V shed 6 bases, J shed 3 bases, and the junction held 10 bases outside the gene matches. CDR3 sequence: CASSQTSGGAFIYEQYF. The DNA for the CDR3 is TGTGCCAGCAGTCAGACTAGCGGGGGGGCCTTCATCTACGAGCAGTACTTC. The full variable domain, with the rest looked up from reference TRBV7-9 and TRBJ2-7, is DTGVSQNPRHKITKRGQNVTFRCDPISEHNRLYWYRQTLGQGPEFLTYFQNEAQLEKSRLLSDRFSAERPKGSFSTLEIQRTEQGDSAMYLCASSQTSGGAFIYEQYFGPGTRLTVT.

The chain is built from TRBV5-1 and TRBJ2-7, with D possibly being TRBD1 (5 bases). The V end lost 2 bases, the J end lost 0 bases, and 6 bases lay between the germline ends. Germline lookup yields CDR1 SGHRS and CDR2 YFSETQ. This CDR3 spans 13 amino acids. The DNA for the CDR3 is TGCGCCAGCAGCTTAGGGGCCTCCTACGAGCAGTACTTC. It specifies CASSLGASYEQYF.

The chain couples TRBV5-4 to TRBJ2-7; tentative D call: TRBD2 (5 bases). Looked up from germline, CDR1 is SGHNT and CDR2 is YYREEE (reference sequence). The CDR3 loop spans 13 amino acids. Trimming removed 7 bases at V and 6 bases at J, with 17 bases between. Here the CDR3 reads CASGASNEGEQYF. The DNA for the CDR3 is TGTGCCAGCGGCGCGTCCAACGAGGGCGAGCAGTACTTC.

This clone was recorded a few times. The J gene is TRBJ1-5, the V gene TRBV10-3; D gene uncertain. Germline V CDR1 and CDR2: ENHRY, SYGVKD. The CDR3 is made up of 11 amino acids. Trimming took off 7 bases at V and 4 bases at J, with 5 bases between the two ends. CDR3 DNA sequence: TGTGCCATCAAACAGAATCAGCCCCAGCATTTT. It translates to CAIKQNQPQHF.

The chain couples TRBV7-8 to TRBJ2-5, with 10 bases that match TRBD1. The J call may be mistaken, given a closer DNA end match to TRBJ2-7. The CDR3 has 16 residues. Germline V lookup: CDR1 SGHVS, CDR2 FQNEAQ. As DNA, the CDR3 is TGTGCCAGCAGCTTGGGGGACAGGGGACAATCCTACGAGCAGTACTTC. Its protein product is CASSLGDRGQSYEQYF.

V and J are TRBV7-8 and TRBJ2-1; 7 bases match TRBD2. The CDR3 length is 14 residues. Germline values: CDR1 SGHVS, CDR2 FQNEAQ. V lost 3 bases, J lost 5 bases, and 4 bases stayed unmatched. As DNA, the CDR3 is TGTGCCAGCAGCTTTCCTAGCGGTCACAATGAGCAGTTCTTC. It encodes CASSFPSGHNEQFF.

This sequence joins TRBV10-3 and TRBJ2-1, with 9 nucleotides matching TRBD1. There are 14 residues in the CDR3. Germline V lookup: CDR1 ENHRY, CDR2 SYGVKD. The V gene end was trimmed by 7 bases and the J gene end by 5 bases; junction bases not matched to a gene: 6. CDR3 loop: CAINRQGVNNEQFF. The DNA for the CDR3 is TGTGCCATCAATCGACAGGGGGTGAACAATGAGCAGTTCTTC.